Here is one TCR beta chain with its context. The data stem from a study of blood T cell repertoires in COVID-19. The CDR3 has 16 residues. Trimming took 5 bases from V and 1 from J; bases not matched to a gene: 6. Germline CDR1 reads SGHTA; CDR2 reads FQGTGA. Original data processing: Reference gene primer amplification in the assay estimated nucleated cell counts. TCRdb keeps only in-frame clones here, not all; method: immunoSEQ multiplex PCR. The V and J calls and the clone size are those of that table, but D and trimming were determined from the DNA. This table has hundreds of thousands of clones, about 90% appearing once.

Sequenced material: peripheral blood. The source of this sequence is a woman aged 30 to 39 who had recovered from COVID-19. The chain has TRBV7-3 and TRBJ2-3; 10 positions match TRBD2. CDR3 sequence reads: CASSPLAGARTDTQYF. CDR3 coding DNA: TGTGCCAGCAGCCCGCTAGCGGGAGCTCGCACAGATACGCAGTATTTT.